This entry lists 20 T cell receptor beta chains sequenced from one sample in a study of cytomegalovirus exposure and HLA in healthy donors. A multiplex PCR was run with 60 Vbeta primers and 13 Jbeta primers. The assay was immunoSEQ multiplex PCR, and TCRdb's table has in-frame clones only and misses some. Recorded here are roughly 70,000 clones; the top ten clones represent 2.5% to 3%. Sequencing input: PBMCs. These receptors were taken from a middle-aged man in good health and CMV-seronegative.

V and J are TRBV19 and TRBJ1-6, with TRBD1 matching over 11 bases. This CDR3 region has 17 residues. The junction had 10 bases not matched to a gene; V was cut back by 7 bases and J by 5 bases. CDR1 is LNHDA and CDR2 is SQIVND in the germline V gene (reference sequence). The CDR3 region has the DNA TGTGCCAGTACCAGAAAAGGGACAGGGGGAAATAATTCACCCCTCCACTTT. This encodes CASTRKGTGGNNSPLHF.

The chain has TRBV13 and TRBJ2-7; 7 nucleotides align to TRBD1. Germline V lookup: CDR1 PRHDT, CDR2 FYEKMQ (reference sequence). J was trimmed by 2 bases and V by 0 bases; bases with no gene match: 10. The CDR3 extends over 17 amino acids. In nucleotides, the CDR3 is TGTGCCAGCAGCTTAGGACCCCCGACAGGGTTTGCCTACGAGCAGTACTTC. Its translation is CASSLGPPTGFAYEQYF.

The chain recombines TRBV4-2 with TRBJ1-5, with D tentatively TRBD1 (6 bases). Trimming removed 0 bases at V and 6 bases at J, with 15 bases between. From germline, CDR1 is LGHNA and CDR2 YNFKEQ. CDR3 length: 16 residues. CDR3 in amino acids: CASSQDSSGAGQPQHF. CDR3 DNA sequence: TGTGCCAGCAGCCAAGATTCTTCAGGGGCTGGTCAGCCCCAGCATTTT.

The chain carries TRBV19 and TRBJ1-4; TRBD1 agrees at 7 bases. J was trimmed by 6 bases and V by 11 bases; bases with no gene match: 9. CDR3 length equals 13 residues. CDR1 is LNHDA and CDR2 is SQIVND in the germline V gene (reference sequence). The CDR3 spells CAAARGRDEKLFF. CDR3 coding DNA: TGTGCCGCAGCAAGGGGGCGCGATGAAAAACTGTTTTTT.

V and J are TRBV4-1 and TRBJ1-2; 10 bases line up with TRBD1. CDR1 and CDR2 (germline): MGHRA, YSYEKL. V shed 2 bases and J 2 bases; nucleotides not matched to a gene: 8. The CDR3 is made up of 17 amino acids. CDR3 in DNA: TGCGCCAGCAGCCAACTTGGACAGGGGGGAAGAAACTATGGCTACACCTTC. Residues: CASSQLGQGGRNYGYTF.

Concerning this clone itself: One end of the junction varies from germline; a read error may be responsible. The chain is built from TRBV28 and TRBJ1-5; D is possibly TRBD1 (5 bases). The germline V gene has CDR1 MDHEN and CDR2 SYDVKM. The CDR3 covers 14 residues. CDR3 amino acids: CASRLSGFIQPQHF. Written as DNA, the CDR3 is TGTGCCAGCAGATTATCAGGGTTTATTCAGCCCCAGCATTTT. Supplemented by reference TRBV28 and TRBJ1-5, the full variable domain reads DVKVTQSSRYLVKRTGEKVFLECVQDMDHENMFWYRQDPGLGLRLIYFSYDVKMKEKGDIPEGYSVSREKKERFSLILESASTNQTSMYLCASRLSGFIQPQHFGDGTRLSIL.

The rearrangement joins TRBV4-1 to TRBJ1-2; 9 nucleotides agree with TRBD1. This CDR3 comprises 14 residues. CDR1 and CDR2 (germline): MGHRA, YSYEKL. Trimming removed 4 bases from V and 3 bases from J; junction bases left unmatched: 3. CDR3 protein: CASSPGDRDYGYTF. In nucleotides, the CDR3 is TGCGCCAGCAGCCCAGGGGACAGGGACTATGGCTACACCTTC.

V is TRBV28 and J is TRBJ1-5, with TRBD1 as a possible D gene (5 bases). The CDR3 is 15 residues long. Looked up from germline, CDR1 is MDHEN and CDR2 is SYDVKM. V lost 3 bases to trimming and J lost 3 bases, with 12 bases between them. The DNA of the CDR3 is TGTGCCAGCAGTTTGGTCAGGGCCGACAATCAGCCCCAGCATTTT. Translating it yields CASSLVRADNQPQHF.

The chain joins TRBV19 to TRBJ2-3; D might be TRBD1 (5 bases). The CDR3 runs to 13 residues. The V end was cut by 4 bases, the J end by 4 bases, with 9 bases between. Germline CDR1 reads LNHDA; CDR2 reads SQIVND (reference sequence). The DNA for the CDR3 is TGTGCCAGTAGTAGGGGCTTCGCAGATACGCAGTATTTT. Protein sequence: CASSRGFADTQYF.

V gene TRBV7-9 combines with J gene TRBJ1-5; D may be TRBD1 (5 bases). Per germline, CDR1 SEHNR and CDR2 FQNEAQ (reference sequence). This CDR3 has 15 residues. V dropped 1 base and J dropped 5 bases, with 12 bases sitting between them. The CDR3, as DNA: TGTGCCAGCAGCTTAGAAGGGGCAGGGCATCAGCCCCAGCATTTT. Encoded protein: CASSLEGAGHQPQHF.

V usage is TRBV5-1 and J usage is TRBJ1-2, with 10 nucleotides matching TRBD1. Germline CDR1 reads SGHRS; CDR2 reads YFSETQ. V was clipped by 3 bases and J by 0 bases; unmatched bases: 8. The CDR3 is made up of 17 amino acids. CDR3 in DNA: TGCGCCAGCAGCTCTGGAAGACAGGGGGCTTCTAACTATGGCTACACCTTC. This codes for CASSSGRQGASNYGYTF.

V gene TRBV27 combines with J gene TRBJ1-1; D may be TRBD1 (5 bases). The germline CDR1 and CDR2 sequences are MNHEY and SMNVEV (reference sequence). This CDR3 is built from 12 residues. V shed 3 bases and J shed 12 bases, with 14 bases lying between them. The CDR3, as DNA: TGTGCCAGCAGTTTCCTCAGCAGGGCGACTTTCTTT. This sequence encodes CASSFLSRATFF.

This chain joins TRBV5-1 and TRBJ2-2; 7 positions match TRBD2. V gave up 4 bases and J gave up 5 bases; unmatched junction bases: 11. CDR1 SGHRS and CDR2 YFSETQ come from the germline V gene. This CDR3 has 16 residues. In nucleotides, the CDR3 is TGCGCCAGCAGCCCCGGGGGGAGCGGTGGGACCGGGGAGCTGTTTTTT. It translates to CASSPGGSGGTGELFF.

The chain carries TRBV18 and TRBJ2-7; D unresolved. V shed 3 bases and J shed 2 bases, with 5 bases lying between them. The CDR3 contains 12 residues. Per germline, CDR1 KGHSH and CDR2 LQKENI. CDR3 amino acids: CASSPTTYEQYF. The CDR3 DNA follows: TGTGCCAGCTCACCCACTACCTACGAGCAGTACTTC.

This chain uses TRBV10-2 with TRBJ2-7; 9 bases fit TRBD1. The CDR3 runs to 14 residues. Per germline, CDR1 WSHSY and CDR2 SAAADI. The V gene end was trimmed by 7 bases and the J gene end by 6 bases; junction bases not matched to a gene: 10. For the CDR3, the DNA is TGCGCCAGCAATATTGGGACAGGGTCCCGCGAGCAGTACTTC. Its protein product is CASNIGTGSREQYF.

The gene calls are TRBV14 and TRBJ2-5; D gene uncertain. Matching the DNA end better, TRBJ2-7 makes the J call doubtful. This CDR3 has 13 amino acids. From germline, CDR1 is SGHDN and CDR2 FVKESK. The CDR3 DNA reads TGTGCCAGCAGCCAAGATTACGCCTACGAGCAGTACTTC. It codes for CASSQDYAYEQYF.

The chain recombines TRBV2 with TRBJ1-6; D is possibly TRBD1 (5 bases). Trimming pared 2 bases from V and 9 bases from J, leaving 23 bases between. This CDR3 comprises 18 residues. CDR1 is SNHLY, CDR2 FYNNEI, per germline. This CDR3 reads CASSEFGGGWGSGSPLHF. CDR3 DNA: TGTGCCAGCAGTGAATTCGGGGGGGGATGGGGATCGGGTTCACCCCTCCACTTT. The entire variable domain, with the rest obtained from reference TRBV2 and TRBJ1-6, is as follows: EPEVTQTPSHQVTQMGQEVILRCVPISNHLYFYWYRQILGQKVEFLVSFYNNEISEKSEIFDDQFSVERPDGSNFTLKIRSTKLEDSAMYFCASSEFGGGWGSGSPLHFGNGTRLTVT.

The rearrangement links TRBV30 to TRBJ2-7, with 9 positions matching TRBD1. CDR3 length equals 12 residues. In germline, CDR1 is GTSNPN, CDR2 SVGIG (reference sequence). Trimming at V came to 5 bases and at J to 5 bases, leaving 4 bases not matched to a gene. CDR3 protein: CAWWDRVNEQYF. CDR3 DNA sequence: TGTGCCTGGTGGGACAGGGTGAACGAGCAGTACTTC. Full variable domain (missing parts from reference TRBV30 and TRBJ2-7): SQTIHQWPATLVQPVGSPLSLECTVEGTSNPNLYWYRQAAGRGLQLLFYSVGIGQISSEVPQNLSASRPQDRQFILSSKKLLLSDSGFYLCAWWDRVNEQYFGPGTRLTVT.

The chain links TRBV14 to TRBJ2-1, with D possibly being TRBD1 (6 bases). V was shortened by 4 bases and J by 4 bases, with 14 bases between the two germline ends. The CDR3 length is 15 residues. Looked up from germline, CDR1 is SGHDN and CDR2 is FVKESK. CDR3 protein: CASSRAGTIYNEQFF. In nucleotides, the CDR3 is TGTGCCAGCAGCCGAGCCGGGACAATATACAATGAGCAGTTCTTC.

The V call is TRBV7-9, the J call TRBJ1-1, with D uncertain. In germline, CDR1 is SEHNR, CDR2 FQNEAQ (reference sequence). Trimming shortened V by 1 base and J by 2 bases, and 8 bases separated the two germline ends. This CDR3 is built from 14 residues. CDR3 coding DNA: TGTGCCAGCAGCTTAGTTTACAGCAACACTGAAGCTTTCTTT. Translation gives CASSLVYSNTEAFF.